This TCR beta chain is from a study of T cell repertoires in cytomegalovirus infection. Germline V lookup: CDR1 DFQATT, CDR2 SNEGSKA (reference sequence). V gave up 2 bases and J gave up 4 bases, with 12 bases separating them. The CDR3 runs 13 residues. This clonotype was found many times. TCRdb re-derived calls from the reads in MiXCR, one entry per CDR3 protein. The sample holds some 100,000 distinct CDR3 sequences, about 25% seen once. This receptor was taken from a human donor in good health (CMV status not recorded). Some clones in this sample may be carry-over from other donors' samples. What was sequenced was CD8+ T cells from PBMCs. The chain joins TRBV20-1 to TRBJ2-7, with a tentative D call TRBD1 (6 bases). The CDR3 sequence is CSARSGTQYEQYF. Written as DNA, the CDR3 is TGCAGTGCTAGAAGTGGGACACAATACGAGCAGTACTTC.